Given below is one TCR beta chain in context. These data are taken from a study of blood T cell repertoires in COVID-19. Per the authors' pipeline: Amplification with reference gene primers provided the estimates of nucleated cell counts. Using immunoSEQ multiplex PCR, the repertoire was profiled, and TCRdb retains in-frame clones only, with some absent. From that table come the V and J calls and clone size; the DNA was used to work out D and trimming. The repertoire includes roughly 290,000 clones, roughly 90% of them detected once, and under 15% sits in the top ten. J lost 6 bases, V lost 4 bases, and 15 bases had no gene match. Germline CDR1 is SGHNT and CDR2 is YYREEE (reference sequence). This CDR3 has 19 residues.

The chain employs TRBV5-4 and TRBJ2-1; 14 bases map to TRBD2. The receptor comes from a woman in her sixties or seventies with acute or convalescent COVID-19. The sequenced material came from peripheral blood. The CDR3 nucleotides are TGTGCCAGCAGCATAATACCGTATAGGGGACTAGCGGGAGCCAATGAGCAGTTCTTC. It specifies CASSIIPYRGLAGANEQFF.